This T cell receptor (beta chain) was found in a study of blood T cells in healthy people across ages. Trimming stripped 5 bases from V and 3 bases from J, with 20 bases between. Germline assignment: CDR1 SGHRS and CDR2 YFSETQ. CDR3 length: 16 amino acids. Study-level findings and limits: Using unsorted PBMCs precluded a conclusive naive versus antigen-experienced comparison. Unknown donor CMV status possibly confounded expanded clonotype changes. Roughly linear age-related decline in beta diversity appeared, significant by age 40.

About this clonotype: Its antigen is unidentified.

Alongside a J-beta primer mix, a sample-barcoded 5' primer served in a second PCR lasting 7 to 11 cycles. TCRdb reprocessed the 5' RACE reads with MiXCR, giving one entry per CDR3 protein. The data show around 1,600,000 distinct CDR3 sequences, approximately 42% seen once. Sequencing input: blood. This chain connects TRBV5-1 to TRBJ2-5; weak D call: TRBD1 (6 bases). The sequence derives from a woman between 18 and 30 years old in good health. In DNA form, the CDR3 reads TGCGCCAGCAGATTCGACCTTGGACAGTCAAAAGAGACCCAGTACTTC. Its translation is CASRFDLGQSKETQYF.